Sequencing of this T cell receptor beta chain was carried out in a study of cytomegalovirus exposure and HLA in healthy donors (dated by TCRdb to about 2017). In terms of the full investigation: According to an earlier analysis of around 600 of the donors, 200 million or so T cells yielded 117 million unique TCR beta sequences and more than 250 Gb of sequence data. An early release that covered roughly 600 HLA-typed donors contained approximately 300 gigabases of sequencing data and 75 million to 100 million unique TCR sequences. Of the roughly 400 genotyped donors, about 80% fell in the genetic ancestry cluster associated with self-reported Caucasian donors. The study was designed to test whether signatures of past pathogen exposure could be identified by cataloging public T cell receptors. The study profiled the T cell repertoires of hundreds of subjects by immunosequencing and related them to cytomegalovirus serostatus. In addition to the first cohort of approximately 670 subjects, a separate validation cohort of over 90 different subjects was used. The study combined high-throughput TCR immunosequencing, statistical association of individual TCRs with disease status, and machine learning to predict cytomegalovirus infection status. In a later analysis, previously published TCR beta repertoires from 600 to 850 donors were re-analyzed and high-resolution HLA genotyping was added so that TCR occurrence patterns could be studied. The later analysis used no new phenotypic data to find candidate immune exposures, relying instead on TCR beta sequences and their occurrence across donors. An earlier analysis of 587 of the donors used high-throughput TCR beta sequencing to judge whether each TCR beta V gene segment behaved as functional or pseudogenic. Donor age, sex, ethnicity and CMV serostatus were compiled together with the repertoire data. A later genetic analysis used genome-wide SNP genotypes for 398 of the 666 donors, treating that subset as a discovery cohort. Every discovery cohort repertoire had been produced on one sequencing platform. Class I and class II HLA loci were covered by the typing at four-digit resolution. The number of typed donors differed by locus: about 620-640 for A, B, C, DRB1 and DQB1; some 500 for DQA1; fewer than 610 for DPA1; and 450 to 480 for DPB1. Because of strong linkage in the cohort, a few DR-DQ haplotypes were treated as single units for association and clustering. Among over 350 genotyped donors of the cohort, an average of about 240,000 unique TCR beta nucleotide sequences were sequenced per donor, roughly 20% of them non-productive.

Library preparation employed the immunoSEQ multiplex PCR assay. A mixture of 60 forward primers for TCR Vbeta segments and 13 reverse primers for TCR Jbeta segments was used in the multiplex PCR. The CDR3 region of rearranged TCR beta genes was amplified from genomic DNA by a multiplex PCR assay. On the Illumina HiSeq System, the amplified TCR beta libraries were sequenced as 87-base-pair reads. The authors' pipeline ran thus. Across the 500 to 700 repertoires, a later analysis counted 75 million to 90 million unique TCR beta chains, roughly 11 million of which were shared by at least two donors. Raw reads were error-corrected and collapsed into unique sequences by a nearest-neighbor algorithm in which closely related sequences were merged to remove PCR and sequencing errors. V, D and J gene segments were assigned by aligning CDR3 sequences to IMGT reference sequences. For a sequence to be retained, a match of at least six nucleotides to both a V gene segment and a J gene segment was required. Rearrangements were called productive when the CDR3 lacked stop codons and stayed in frame with V and J; all others were non-productive. Following IMGT convention, CDR3 was defined as the stretch from the second conserved V-encoded cysteine up to the conserved J-encoded phenylalanine. In an earlier analysis of 500 to 650 of the donors, sequences lacking an unambiguous match to a single V gene segment were excluded. In an earlier analysis of some 590 of the donors, V segments were called functional above 56.7% productive rearrangements and were called segregating when the between-donor standard deviation exceeded 5%. To diagnose cytomegalovirus status from the catalog of TCR beta chain sequences, a statistical classification framework was built. A later analysis assigned V and J genes by comparing TCR nucleotide sequences with IMGT/GENE-DB human TR gene sequences. Using the TCRdist pipeline, a later analysis assigned CDR3 sequences along with most-parsimonious VDJ recombination scenarios. In a later analysis, each TCR beta chain was defined by its CDR3 amino acid sequence together with its V-gene family, and reads without a unique V-gene family were excluded. A later analysis removed 550 to 650 highly shared, low-generation-probability nucleotide sequences to deal with suspected cross-contamination and a sequencing artifact. In a later analysis, a clonal expansion index for each public chain was calculated from normalized within-repertoire ranks of inferred template counts. In a later analysis, generation probabilities were computed with a VDJ recombination model fitted to out-of-frame rearrangements, and the resulting probabilities were checked against IGoR. A later analysis scored TCR-TCR, TCR-HLA and TCR-CMV co-occurrence with hypergeometric tests, applying a repertoire-size bias correction to TCR pairs. A later analysis estimated false discovery rates by permuting HLA or CMV assignments 20 times. In a later analysis, co-occurring TCRs were grouped using DBSCAN, and TCRdist sequence similarity was added for clustering within HLA-allele-positive subsets. Co-occurrence clustering excluded repertoires with fewer than 30,000 or more than 120,000 public chains, plus five with anomalous nucleotide sharing. TCRdb stores this immuneACCESS table with in-frame sequences only. Part of the clones is absent; in the studies checked, under half of the shortfall reflects unresolved V genes, and no reason is known for the rest. V, J and clone size reflect that table, while D and trimming were determined from the DNA. The sample table lists about 130,000 clones, just under 85% of them with a count of one. 2.5% to 3% of the sample is taken by the ten largest.

The cohort was made up of several hundred healthy bone marrow donors. Cohort members were all nominally healthy when sampled, although unrecorded immune exposures were likely present. The donor tested CMV seronegative, placing the donor among the 350 or so seronegative members of the cohort. Each donor provided a peripheral blood sample, and peripheral blood mononuclear cells were used for TCR beta sequencing. The Qiagen DNeasy Blood Extraction Kit was used to extract genomic DNA from the blood cell samples. The paper as a whole reports these results and caveats: A group of highly shared sequence variants was considered likely to be a technical artifact of the sequencing pipeline. Because counts were too low, about 18 rarely observed V segments, including chromosome 9 orphons, were excluded from the earlier analysis of 500 to 700 of the donors. A later analysis found that most CMV-associated TCR beta chains appeared HLA-restricted, with HLA associations seemingly driven largely by CMV exposure. Some IMGT-functional V segments, including TRBV6-2 and TRBV6-3, could not be distinguished by the 87-base-pair reads and were therefore excluded. V-gene and J-gene trimming of TCR beta chains was associated with a missense DCLRE1C variant in a later genetic analysis, and the association was replicated in an independent cohort. Correlated functional status among segregating V segments might reflect linkage disequilibrium, but an unknown experimental factor could not be ruled out. Sequencing depth was assumed to be roughly uniform across donors in the presence/absence analyses, though that assumption may not hold. According to a later analysis, TCR association rates differed among HLA loci, with DRB1 alleles showing the most associated TCRs and HLA-C alleles showing the fewest. For the cohort, immune exposure information was limited to CMV serostatus. A further reported finding was that TCR beta sequences accurately predicted the HLA-A and HLA-B alleles for most subjects in the first cohort. A later analysis reported that several top co-occurrence clusters appeared linked to parvovirus B19, influenza, CMV and Epstein-Barr virus. In this cohort, only TCR beta chains were sequenced, and detectable features were limited by the absence of alpha or paired-chain data. Assigning TCR associations to individual alleles was difficult when HLA alleles, especially DR and DQ, strongly co-occurred. According to a later genetic analysis, donors in an Asian-associated ancestry cluster had fewer N-insertions in productive TCRs than the approximately 630-donor mean. In an earlier analysis of some 550 of the donors, most TCR beta V segments were observed in productive rearrangements about 87% or about 30% of the time, broadly matching IMGT annotations. In vitro tests confirmed that a few of the cytomegalovirus-associated TCR beta chains recognize cytomegalovirus antigens. The authors suggested that the approach could potentially be generalized to other disease states and immunological phenotypes. Most TCR sequences were observed very rarely across donors, whereas some public TCRs were present in many individuals. A later analysis associated about 16,000 TCR beta sequences with specific HLA alleles at a false discovery rate of 0.05. HLA typing was unavailable for some donors at each locus, so association tests used only the typed subset. A later analysis found that HLA-associated TCR beta chains were more clonally expanded and had lower generation probabilities than equally common non-associated chains. In both the original and validation cohorts, the classifier was reported to diagnose cytomegalovirus status with high specificity and sensitivity. A total of about 180 TCR beta chains were listed by the study as associated with cytomegalovirus.

To note about this clone: No antigen is known for it. There are no base qualities to consult, and no much larger clone falls within one base.

Reading from cysteine to phenylalanine, the CDR3 counts 15 amino acids. Just the 45-base CDR3 DNA is kept, in frame starting at base 1. CDR1 and CDR2, per the germline V gene, are MNHNS and SASEGT. A distance of 17 bases separates the germline ends of V and J, which lose 4 bases and 5 bases respectively. This TCR was recovered from a boy younger than 10 in good health and CMV-seronegative. The sequence is built from TRBV6-1 and TRBJ2-5; the D region possibly corresponds to TRBD2 (5 bases align). Input material: PBMCs. The sequenced DNA: TGTGCCAGCAGTGGAGCCGGGCTCGGGGAGGAGACCCAGTACTTC. This codes for CASSGAGLGEETQYF.